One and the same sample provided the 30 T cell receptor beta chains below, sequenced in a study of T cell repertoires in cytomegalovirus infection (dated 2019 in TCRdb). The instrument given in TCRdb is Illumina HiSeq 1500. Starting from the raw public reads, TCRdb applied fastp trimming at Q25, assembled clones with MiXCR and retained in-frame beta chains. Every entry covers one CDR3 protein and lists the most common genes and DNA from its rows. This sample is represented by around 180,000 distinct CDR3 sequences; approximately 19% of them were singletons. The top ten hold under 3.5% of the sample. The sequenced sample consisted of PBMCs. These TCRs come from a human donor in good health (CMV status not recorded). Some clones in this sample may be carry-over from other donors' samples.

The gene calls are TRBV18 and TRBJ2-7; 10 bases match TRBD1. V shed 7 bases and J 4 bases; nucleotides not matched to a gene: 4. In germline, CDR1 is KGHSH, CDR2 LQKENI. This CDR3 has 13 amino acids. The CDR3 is CASFGTGAYEQYF. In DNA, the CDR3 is TGTGCCAGCTTCGGGACAGGGGCTTACGAGCAGTACTTC.

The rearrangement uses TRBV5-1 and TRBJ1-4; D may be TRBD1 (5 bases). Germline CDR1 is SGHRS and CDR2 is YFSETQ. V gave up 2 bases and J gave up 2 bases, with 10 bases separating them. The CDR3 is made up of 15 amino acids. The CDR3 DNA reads TGCGCCAGCAGCTTTCAGGGTGGCACTAATGAAAAACTGTTTTTT. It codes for CASSFQGGTNEKLFF.

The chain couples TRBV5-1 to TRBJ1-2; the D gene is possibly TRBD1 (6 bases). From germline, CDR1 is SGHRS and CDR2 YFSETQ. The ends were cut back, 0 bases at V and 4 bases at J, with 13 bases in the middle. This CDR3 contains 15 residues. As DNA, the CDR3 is TGCGCCAGCAGCTTGGAGAGGACAGAGAGCTATGGCTACACCTTC. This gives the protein CASSLERTESYGYTF.

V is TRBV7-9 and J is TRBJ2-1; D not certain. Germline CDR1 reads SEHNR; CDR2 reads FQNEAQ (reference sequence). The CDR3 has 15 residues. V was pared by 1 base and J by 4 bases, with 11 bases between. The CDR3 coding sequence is TGTGCCAGCAGCTTAGTTCGGCTGACTTACAATGAGCAGTTCTTC. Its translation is CASSLVRLTYNEQFF. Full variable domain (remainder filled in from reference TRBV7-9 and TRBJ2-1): DTGVSQNPRHKITKRGQNVTFRCDPISEHNRLYWYRQTLGQGPEFLTYFQNEAQLEKSRLLSDRFSAERPKGSFSTLEIQRTEQGDSAMYLCASSLVRLTYNEQFFGPGTRLTVL.

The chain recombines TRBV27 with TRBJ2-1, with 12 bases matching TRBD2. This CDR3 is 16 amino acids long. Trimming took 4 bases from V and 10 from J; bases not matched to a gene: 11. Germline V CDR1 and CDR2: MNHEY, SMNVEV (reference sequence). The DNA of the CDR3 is TGTGCCAGCAGTTCCCAACTAGCGGGAGGCCGGGGAGAGCAGTTCTTC. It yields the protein CASSSQLAGGRGEQFF.

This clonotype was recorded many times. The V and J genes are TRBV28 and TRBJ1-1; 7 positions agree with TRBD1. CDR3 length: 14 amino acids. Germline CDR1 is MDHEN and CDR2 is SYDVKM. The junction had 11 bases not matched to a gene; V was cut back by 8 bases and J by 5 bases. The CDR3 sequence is CASVRQGVRTEAFF. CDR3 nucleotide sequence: TGTGCCAGCGTTAGACAGGGAGTTAGGACTGAAGCTTTCTTT.

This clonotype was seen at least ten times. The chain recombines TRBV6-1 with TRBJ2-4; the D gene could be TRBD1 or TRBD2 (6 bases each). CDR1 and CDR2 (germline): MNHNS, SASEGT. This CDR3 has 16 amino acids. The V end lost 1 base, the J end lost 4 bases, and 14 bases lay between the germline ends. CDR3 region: CASSEGRGPGKNIQYF. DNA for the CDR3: TGTGCCAGCAGTGAAGGTCGGGGGCCCGGAAAAAACATTCAGTACTTC.

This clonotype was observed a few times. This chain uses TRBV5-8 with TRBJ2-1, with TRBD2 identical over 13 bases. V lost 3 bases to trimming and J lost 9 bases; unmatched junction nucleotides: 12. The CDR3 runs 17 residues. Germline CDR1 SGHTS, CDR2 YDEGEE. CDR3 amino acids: CASSSGLGLAGEGEQFF. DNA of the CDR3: TGTGCCAGCAGCTCCGGGCTCGGACTAGCGGGAGAAGGTGAGCAGTTCTTC.

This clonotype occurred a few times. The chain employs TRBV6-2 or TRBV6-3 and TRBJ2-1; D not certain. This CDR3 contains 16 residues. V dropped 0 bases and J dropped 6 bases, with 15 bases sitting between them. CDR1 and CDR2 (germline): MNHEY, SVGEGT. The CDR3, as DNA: TGTGCCAGCAGTTACTCATGGGCAGATCCCCCCAATGAGCAGTTCTTC. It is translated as CASSYSWADPPNEQFF.

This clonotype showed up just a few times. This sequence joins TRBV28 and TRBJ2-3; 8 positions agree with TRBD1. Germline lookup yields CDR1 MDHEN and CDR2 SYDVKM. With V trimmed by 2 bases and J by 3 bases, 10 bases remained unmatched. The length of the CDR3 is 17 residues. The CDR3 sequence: CASSLGSRGLLTDTQYF. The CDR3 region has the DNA TGTGCCAGCAGTTTAGGGAGCAGGGGGCTTTTGACAGATACGCAGTATTTT.

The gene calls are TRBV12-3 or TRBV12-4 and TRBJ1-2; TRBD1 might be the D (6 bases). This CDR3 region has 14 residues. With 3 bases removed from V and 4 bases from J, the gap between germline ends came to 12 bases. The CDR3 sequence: CASSFKTGPYGYTF. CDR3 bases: TGTGCCAGCAGTTTCAAAACAGGGCCCTATGGCTACACCTTC.

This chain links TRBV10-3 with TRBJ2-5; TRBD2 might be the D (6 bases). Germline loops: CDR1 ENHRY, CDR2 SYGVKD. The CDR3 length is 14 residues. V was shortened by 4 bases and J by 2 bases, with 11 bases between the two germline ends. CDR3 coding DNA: TGTGCCATCAGTGGCGGGACCCCTCAAGAGACCCAGTACTTC. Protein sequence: CAISGGTPQETQYF.

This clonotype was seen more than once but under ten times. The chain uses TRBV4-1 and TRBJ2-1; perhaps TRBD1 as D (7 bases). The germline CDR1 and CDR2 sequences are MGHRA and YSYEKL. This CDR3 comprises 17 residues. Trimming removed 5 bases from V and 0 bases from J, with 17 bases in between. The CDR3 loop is CASSKGAGTGSYNEQFF. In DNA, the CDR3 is TGCGCCAGCAGCAAGGGGGCCGGGACTGGCTCCTACAATGAGCAGTTCTTC.

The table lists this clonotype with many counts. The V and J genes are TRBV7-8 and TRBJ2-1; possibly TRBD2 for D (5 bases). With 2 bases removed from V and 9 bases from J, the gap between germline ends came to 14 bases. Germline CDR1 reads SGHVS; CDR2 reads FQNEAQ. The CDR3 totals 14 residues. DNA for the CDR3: TGTGCCAGCAGCTTAAGTAGGGAACGGGGTGAGCAGTTCTTC. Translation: CASSLSRERGEQFF.

The CDR3 DNA reads as TGTGCCAGCAGCCAAACTAGCGGGTACACAGATACGCAGTATTTT. Protein: CASSQTSGYTDTQYF. This rearrangement joins TRBV28 to TRBJ2-3; 9 nucleotides line up with TRBD2. Germline V gene sequence: CDR1 MDHEN, CDR2 SYDVKM. The J segment lost 2 bases and the V segment lost 6 bases, leaving 6 bases of the junction unmatched. This CDR3 is 15 amino acids long.

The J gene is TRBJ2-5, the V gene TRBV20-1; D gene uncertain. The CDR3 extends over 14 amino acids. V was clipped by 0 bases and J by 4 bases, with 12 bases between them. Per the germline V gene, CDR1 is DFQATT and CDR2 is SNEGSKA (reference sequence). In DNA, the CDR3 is TGCAGTGCTAGAGAGTACCGGACGCGAGAGACCCAGTACTTC. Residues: CSAREYRTRETQYF.

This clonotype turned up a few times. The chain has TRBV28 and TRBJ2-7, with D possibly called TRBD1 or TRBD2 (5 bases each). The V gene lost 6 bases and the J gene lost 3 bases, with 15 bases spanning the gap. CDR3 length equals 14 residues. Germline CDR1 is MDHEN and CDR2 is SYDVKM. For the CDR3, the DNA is TGTGCCAGCAGGGGACCGTATGGGTTCTACGAGCAGTACTTC. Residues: CASRGPYGFYEQYF.

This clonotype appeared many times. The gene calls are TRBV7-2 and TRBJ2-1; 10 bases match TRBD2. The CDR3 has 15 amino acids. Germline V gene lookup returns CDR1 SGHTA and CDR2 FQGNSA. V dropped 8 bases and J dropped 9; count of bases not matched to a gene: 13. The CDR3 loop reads CASSVASGSRLEQFF. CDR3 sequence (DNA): TGTGCCAGCTCCGTTGCTAGCGGGAGTAGACTTGAGCAGTTCTTC.

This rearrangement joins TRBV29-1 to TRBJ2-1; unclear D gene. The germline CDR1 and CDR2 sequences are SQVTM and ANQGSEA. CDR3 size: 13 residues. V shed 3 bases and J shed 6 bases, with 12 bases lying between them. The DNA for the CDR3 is TGCAGCGTTGATTCGCCCTTTGCCAATGAGCAGTTCTTC. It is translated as CSVDSPFANEQFF.

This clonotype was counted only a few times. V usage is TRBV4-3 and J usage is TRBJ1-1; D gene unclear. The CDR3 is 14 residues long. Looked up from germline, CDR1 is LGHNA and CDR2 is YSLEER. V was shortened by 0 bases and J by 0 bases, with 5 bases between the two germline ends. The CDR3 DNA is TGCGCCAGCAGCCAAGATACAGTGAACACTGAAGCTTTCTTT. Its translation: CASSQDTVNTEAFF.

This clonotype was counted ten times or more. This CDR3 reads CASSLRQGSEAFF. CDR3 sequence (DNA): TGTGCCAGCAGCTTAAGGCAGGGTTCGGAAGCTTTCTTT. V and J are TRBV7-3 and TRBJ1-1; TRBD1 might be the D (5 bases). The CDR3 runs to 13 residues. The germline gives CDR1 SGHTA, CDR2 FQGTGA. V was cut by 1 base and J by 8 bases, with 11 bases left in between.

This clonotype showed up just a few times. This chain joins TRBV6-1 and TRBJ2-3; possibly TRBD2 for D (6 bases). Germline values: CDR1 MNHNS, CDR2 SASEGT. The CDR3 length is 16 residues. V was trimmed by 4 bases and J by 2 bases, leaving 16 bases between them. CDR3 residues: CASSGDFYSFTDTQYF. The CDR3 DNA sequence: TGTGCCAGCAGTGGGGACTTCTACTCCTTCACAGATACGCAGTATTTT.

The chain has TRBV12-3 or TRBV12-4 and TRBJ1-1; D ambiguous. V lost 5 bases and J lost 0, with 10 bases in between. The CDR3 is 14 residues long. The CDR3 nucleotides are TGTGCCAGCAGTCGGGGAGGGCTGAACACTGAAGCTTTCTTT. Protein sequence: CASSRGGLNTEAFF.

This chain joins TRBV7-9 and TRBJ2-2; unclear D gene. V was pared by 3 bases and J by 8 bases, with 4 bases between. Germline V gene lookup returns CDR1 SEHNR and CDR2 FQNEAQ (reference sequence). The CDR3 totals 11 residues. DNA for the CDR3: TGTGCCAGCAGCTTGAGGGGGGAGCTGTTTTTT. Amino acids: CASSLRGELFF.

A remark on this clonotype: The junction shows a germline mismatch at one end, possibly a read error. This CDR3 reads CASSLTGTAYVQYF. The CDR3 DNA follows: TGTGCCAGCAGCTTGACCGGGACAGCCTACGTGCAGTACTTC. The J gene is TRBJ2-7, the V gene TRBV5-6, with TRBD1 identical over 7 bases. CDR3 length: 14 residues. Germline CDR1 SGHDT, CDR2 YYEEEE.

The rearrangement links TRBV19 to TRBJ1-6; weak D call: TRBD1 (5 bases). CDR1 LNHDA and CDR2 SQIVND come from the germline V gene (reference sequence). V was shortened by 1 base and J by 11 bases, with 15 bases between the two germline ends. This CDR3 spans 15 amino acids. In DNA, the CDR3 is TGTGCCAGTAGTATAGGACCGGGACCAGAGGCACCCCTCCACTTT. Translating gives CASSIGPGPEAPLHF.

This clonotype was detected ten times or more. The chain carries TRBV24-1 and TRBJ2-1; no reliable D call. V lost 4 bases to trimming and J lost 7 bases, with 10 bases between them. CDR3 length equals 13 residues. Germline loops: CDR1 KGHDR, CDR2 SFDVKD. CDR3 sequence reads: CATSDPTQNEQFF. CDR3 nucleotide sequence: TGTGCCACCAGTGACCCCACGCAGAATGAGCAGTTCTTC.

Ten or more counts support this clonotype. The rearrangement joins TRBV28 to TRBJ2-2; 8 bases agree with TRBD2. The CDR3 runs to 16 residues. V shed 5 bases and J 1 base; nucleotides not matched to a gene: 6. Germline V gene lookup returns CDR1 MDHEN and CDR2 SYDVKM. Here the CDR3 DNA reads TGTGCCAGCAGTCCTCGGGCGGGGGGGAACACCGGGGAGCTGTTTTTT. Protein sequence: CASSPRAGGNTGELFF.

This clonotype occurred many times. The CDR3 DNA reads TGTGCCAGCAGTCTTAGTAGCGGGACTCTATACGAGCAGTACTTC. It codes for CASSLSSGTLYEQYF. V gene TRBV7-2 combines with J gene TRBJ2-7; 8 bases map to TRBD2. Germline V gives CDR1 SGHTA, CDR2 FQGNSA. V lost 6 bases and J lost 4; bases outside the gene matches: 11. The CDR3 is made up of 15 amino acids.

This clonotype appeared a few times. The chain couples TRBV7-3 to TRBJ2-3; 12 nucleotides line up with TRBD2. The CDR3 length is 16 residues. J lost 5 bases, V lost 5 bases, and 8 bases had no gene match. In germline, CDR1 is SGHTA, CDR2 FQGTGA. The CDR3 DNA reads TGTGCCAGCAGCCCCCGACTAGCGGGAGATTTAGATACGCAGTATTTT. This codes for CASSPRLAGDLDTQYF.